The 12 T cell receptor beta chains in this list originate from one sample, sequenced in a study of control samples from healthy donors and cancer patients. Data came from immunoSEQ multiplex PCR; TCRdb stores just in-frame clones and leaves some out. The profile shows about 110,000 clones, 90% to 95% of them singletons. Sample: blood. The origin of the receptors is a woman between 18 and 30 years old in good health.

This clone was detected once. The chain is built from TRBV3-1 (or the pseudogene TRBV3-2) and TRBJ1-1; D not resolved. The CDR3 runs to 15 residues. Looked up from germline, CDR1 is LGHDT and CDR2 is YNNKEL (reference sequence). Trimming cost V 8 bases and J 6 bases, with 22 bases left between them. The CDR3 DNA is TGTGCCAGCCTTACTTCCGATAGAGCAGGTGCTGAAGCTTTCTTT. Translating gives CASLTSDRAGAEAFF.

The chain joins TRBV7-9 to TRBJ2-5; 9 nucleotides line up with TRBD1. With V trimmed by 5 bases and J by 4 bases, 8 bases remained unmatched. The CDR3 is made up of 15 amino acids. The V gene's germline CDR1 is SEHNR and CDR2 FQNEAQ (reference sequence). This CDR3 reads CASSPVGTGRETQYF. The CDR3 nucleotides are TGTGCCAGCAGCCCCGTCGGGACAGGGAGAGAGACCCAGTACTTC.

This clone has only one observation. The V call is TRBV5-1, the J call TRBJ2-7; 7 bases are shared with TRBD1. CDR3 length: 15 residues. J was trimmed by 3 bases and V by 0 bases; bases with no gene match: 6. Germline CDR1 is SGHRS and CDR2 is YFSETQ. CDR3 nucleotides: TGCGCCAGCAGCTTGGCCCAGGACAGGTACTACGAGCAGTACTTC. It codes for CASSLAQDRYYEQYF.

This sequence joins TRBV28 and TRBJ1-2; 7 bases fit TRBD1. Trimming cost V 2 bases and J 0 bases; bases outside gene matches: 3. Germline V gives CDR1 MDHEN, CDR2 SYDVKM. This CDR3 has 15 amino acids. The CDR3 here is CASSLRDRPNYGYTF. For the CDR3, the DNA is TGTGCCAGCAGTTTAAGGGACAGACCTAACTATGGCTACACCTTC.

A remark on this clone: Other DNA variants within this sample encode the same CDR3. J is TRBJ2-5 and V is TRBV5-4, with 16 bases fitting TRBD2. Germline CDR1 SGHNT, CDR2 YYREEE (reference sequence). J lost 5 bases, V lost 4 bases, and 2 bases had no gene match. The CDR3 runs 15 residues. The CDR3 loop reads CASSPGLAGGETQYF. CDR3 DNA: TGTGCCAGCAGCCCGGGACTAGCGGGAGGGGAGACCCAGTACTTC.

This clone was detected once. As DNA, the CDR3 is TGTGCCAGCAGCCAAGTGGGTCAAGGGAACACTGAAGCTTTCTTT. Translation: CASSQVGQGNTEAFF. The chain is built from TRBV4-2 and TRBJ1-1; D is ambiguous. The V gene lost 1 base and the J gene lost 1 base, with 10 bases spanning the gap. Germline V gene sequence: CDR1 LGHNA, CDR2 YNFKEQ. There are 15 residues in the CDR3.

The V call is TRBV10-3, the J call TRBJ2-3; 8 bases map to TRBD1. Germline CDR1 ENHRY, CDR2 SYGVKD. The CDR3 spans 13 residues. V shed 8 bases and J 3 bases; nucleotides not matched to a gene: 4. CDR3 bases: TGTGCCATCGGGCAGGGGGCAACAGATACGCAGTATTTT. Translation gives CAIGQGATDTQYF.

V gene TRBV18 combines with J gene TRBJ2-5; 9 positions match TRBD2. The CDR3 covers 14 residues. Germline V gene data show CDR1 as KGHSH and CDR2 as LQKENI. Trimming took 6 bases from V and 4 from J; bases not matched to a gene: 6. The CDR3 loop reads CASSPLAGPETQYF. CDR3 in DNA: TGTGCCAGCTCTCCTCTAGCGGGGCCAGAGACCCAGTACTTC.

The chain carries TRBV5-6 and TRBJ1-1; D gene uncertain. The V gene's germline CDR1 is SGHDT and CDR2 YYEEEE. This CDR3 is 14 amino acids long. The V and J ends lost 3 bases and 5 bases respectively, with 14 bases between them. The CDR3 DNA follows: TGTGCCAGCAGCTGGCGGCAGGACGGGACTGAAGCTTTCTTT. This codes for CASSWRQDGTEAFF.

The V and J genes are TRBV5-4 and TRBJ2-7; 9 bases agree with TRBD2. CDR3 size: 13 residues. After removal of 3 bases from V and 10 bases from J, the junction contained 8 bases not matched to a gene. The germline V gene has CDR1 SGHNT and CDR2 YYREEE (reference sequence). The CDR3 protein is CASSYRLAEFQYF. CDR3 nucleotide sequence: TGTGCCAGCAGCTACCGACTAGCGGAATTCCAGTACTTC. Full variable domain (rest looked up from reference TRBV5-4 and TRBJ2-7): ETGVTQSPTHLIKTRGQQVTLRCSSQSGHNTVSWYQQALGQGPQFIFQYYREEENGRGNFPPRFSGLQFPNYSSELNVNALELDDSALYLCASSYRLAEFQYFGPGTRLTVT.

This sequence joins TRBV10-2 and TRBJ2-5; TRBD1 is a possible D gene (6 bases). The germline CDR1 and CDR2 sequences are WSHSY and SAAADI. V gave up 4 bases and J gave up 0 bases, with 15 bases separating them. The CDR3 covers 16 residues. The CDR3: CASSVNSRDNQETQYF. The CDR3 nucleotides are TGCGCCAGCAGTGTCAACAGCCGGGACAACCAAGAGACCCAGTACTTC.

This sequence joins TRBV11-2 and TRBJ1-4; a possible D gene is TRBD1 (6 bases). Per germline, CDR1 SGHAT and CDR2 FQNNGV. V was shortened by 6 bases and J by 8 bases, with 16 bases between the two germline ends. The CDR3 runs 14 residues. CDR3 loop: CASSSTGASEKLFF. DNA for the CDR3: TGTGCCAGCAGTAGCACGGGGGCTAGCGAAAAACTGTTTTTT. Full variable domain (remainder filled in from reference TRBV11-2 and TRBJ1-4): EAGVAQSPRYKIIEKRQSVAFWCNPISGHATLYWYQQILGQGPKLLIQFQNNGVVDDSQLPKDRFSAERLKGVDSTLKIQPAKLEDSAVYLCASSSTGASEKLFFGSGTQLSVL.